One and the same sample provided the 21 T cell receptor beta chains below, sequenced in a study of T cells in Graves' hyperthyroidism and ophthalmopathy. Authors of the study amplified TCR beta CDR3 regions from RNA transcripts. RT-PCR in the first round (using the HTBI primer set) targeted the TCR CDR3. TCRdb redid the calling of the multiplex PCR reads with MiXCR, one entry per CDR3 protein. The profile covers more than 550,000 distinct CDR3 sequences, with roughly a sixth appearing a single time and 16% taken by the ten largest. Sequenced input: blood. The receptor source for this set is a woman in her fifties or sixties with Graves' hyperthyroidism that later progressed to Graves' ophthalmopathy.

This clonotype was detected only a few times. The chain couples TRBV3-1 to TRBJ2-5; D gene unclear. The germline V and J ends were trimmed by 4 bases and 4 bases, with 16 bases remaining between them. The length of the CDR3 is 15 residues. Germline-derived CDR1 and CDR2 are LGHDT and YNNKEL (reference sequence). CDR3 sequence (DNA): TGTGCCAGCAGCCCGGCGGTAGGGCCGGGAGAGACCCAGTACTTC. Its translation: CASSPAVGPGETQYF.

This clonotype was recorded at least ten times. This rearrangement joins TRBV3-1 to TRBJ1-4, with 7 bases matching TRBD1. With V trimmed by 5 bases and J by 1 base, 7 bases remained unmatched. Germline CDR1 reads LGHDT; CDR2 reads YNNKEL (reference sequence). The CDR3 consists of 16 residues. The chain's CDR3 is CASSATGVVTNEKLFF. The CDR3 bases are TGTGCCAGCAGCGCAACAGGGGTTGTAACTAATGAAAAACTGTTTTTT.

This clonotype was counted only a few times. The rearrangement links TRBV5-5 to TRBJ2-1; D is possibly TRBD1 (5 bases). Germline-derived CDR1 and CDR2 are SGHKS and YYEKEE (reference sequence). The CDR3 runs to 15 residues. The ends were cut back, 0 bases at V and 8 bases at J, with 15 bases in the middle. The DNA of the CDR3 is TGTGCCAGCAGCTTGGATGTAGGGGCTTGGGATGAGCAGTTCTTC. This gives the protein CASSLDVGAWDEQFF.

The J gene is TRBJ1-1, the V gene TRBV29-1; 9 nucleotides match TRBD1. V lost 5 bases to trimming and J lost 1 base; unmatched junction nucleotides: 2. This CDR3 spans 13 amino acids. Germline V gives CDR1 SQVTM, CDR2 ANQGSEA. The CDR3, as DNA: TGCAGCGTTCGACAGGGGGAGAACACTGAAGCTTTCTTT. Protein product: CSVRQGENTEAFF.

This clonotype has only one observation. The junction differs from germline at one of its ends, possibly a read error. V and J are TRBV5-4 and TRBJ2-1; D is perhaps TRBD2 (6 bases). This CDR3 spans 13 amino acids. The germline V gene has CDR1 SGHNT and CDR2 YYREEE (reference sequence). Here the CDR3 reads CAGSYGTADEQFF. The CDR3 coding sequence is TGTGCCGGCAGCTATGGGACTGCCGATGAGCAGTTCTTC. The full variable domain, its missing parts supplied by reference TRBV5-4 and TRBJ2-1, is ETGVTQSPTHLIKTRGQQVTLRCSSQSGHNTVSWYQQALGQGPQFIFQYYREEENGRGNFPPRFSGLQFPNYSSELNVNALELDDSALYLCAGSYGTADEQFFGPGTRLTVL.

Comments on this clonotype: Germline is not matched at one junction end, which may reflect a read error. The rearrangement links TRBV12-3 or TRBV12-4 to TRBJ1-3; D gene uncertain. The CDR3 is made up of 15 amino acids. CDR3 amino acids: CASSLGILSGNTIYF. The CDR3, as DNA: TGTGCCAGCAGCTTAGGTATTCTCTCTGGAAACACCATATATTTT.

V is TRBV6-1 and J is TRBJ2-1, with D uncertain. The CDR3 is 16 amino acids. Germline values: CDR1 MNHNS, CDR2 SASEGT. V was cut by 2 bases and J by 3 bases, with 14 bases left in between. The CDR3 is CASSEQAPRLYNEQFF. The CDR3 coding sequence is TGTGCCAGCAGTGAACAGGCTCCTCGGCTCTACAATGAGCAGTTCTTC.

Only a few counts were recorded for this clonotype. The chain links TRBV9 to TRBJ2-3; a weak D match, TRBD2 (6 bases). The V and J ends lost 3 bases and 3 bases respectively, with 17 bases between them. This CDR3 is built from 16 residues. The germline gives CDR1 SGDLS, CDR2 YYNGEE. Here the CDR3 reads CASSAPLASATDTQYF. The CDR3 nucleotides are TGTGCCAGCAGCGCCCCCCTAGCGTCGGCGACAGATACGCAGTATTTT.

The chain combines TRBV10-3 with TRBJ2-3; 10 bases map to TRBD2. The ends lost 6 bases at V and 3 bases at J; junction bases unmatched: 9. Germline-derived CDR1 and CDR2 are ENHRY and SYGVKD. The CDR3 spans 16 residues. CDR3 in amino acids: CAIRLAGTSVTDTQYF. DNA for the CDR3: TGTGCCATCAGACTTGCCGGGACTAGCGTGACAGATACGCAGTATTTT.

This clonotype was counted many times. The chain combines TRBV9 with TRBJ1-2; tentatively, D is TRBD1 (5 bases). In germline, CDR1 is SGDLS, CDR2 YYNGEE. The CDR3 is 13 residues long. Trimming removed 4 bases from V and 7 bases from J, with 14 bases in between. This CDR3 is CASSLGTRGGYTF. As DNA, the CDR3 is TGTGCCAGCAGCCTCGGGACTAGGGGTGGCTACACCTTC.

In this sample, this clonotype turned up many times. The chain employs TRBV27 and TRBJ1-6; D not resolved. Germline V CDR1 and CDR2: MNHEY, SMNVEV (reference sequence). This CDR3 is 18 amino acids long. The V gene lost 3 bases and the J gene lost 11 bases, with 26 bases spanning the gap. Here the CDR3 reads CASSLRRRFFRPDAPLHF. CDR3 bases: TGTGCCAGCAGTTTGCGCCGGAGGTTTTTCAGGCCAGATGCACCCCTCCACTTT.

This clonotype has only a few counts. The chain carries TRBV12-3 or TRBV12-4 and TRBJ1-5; TRBD1 agrees at 7 bases. V lost 5 bases to trimming and J lost 3 bases; unmatched junction nucleotides: 7. This CDR3 contains 15 residues. The CDR3 spells CASSGDSSPNQPQHF. The CDR3 DNA is TGTGCCAGCAGTGGGGACAGTTCCCCCAATCAGCCCCAGCATTTT.

The chain carries TRBV29-1 and TRBJ2-5, with TRBD1 as a possible D gene (6 bases). CDR3 length: 15 residues. Germline-derived CDR1 and CDR2 are SQVTM and ANQGSEA. The germline V and J ends were trimmed by 3 bases and 2 bases, with 16 bases remaining between them. The CDR3 reads CSVEWGLRSQETQYF. In nucleotides, the CDR3 is TGCAGCGTTGAGTGGGGGCTGCGGAGTCAAGAGACCCAGTACTTC.

Details on this clonotype: A much more abundant neighbour one base away suggests this may be a read error. V is TRBV20-1 and J is TRBJ1-2; TRBD1 might be the D (5 bases). CDR1 and CDR2 from the germline V gene are DFQATT and SNEGSKA (reference sequence). There are 14 residues in the CDR3. In DNA form, the CDR3 reads TGCAGTGCAACAAATCGGGGGACTGACTATGGCTACGCCTTC. As protein: CSATNRGTDYGYAF.

The table lists this clonotype with a few counts. This chain connects TRBV10-3 to TRBJ1-5; D is unclear. CDR1 and CDR2 (germline): ENHRY, SYGVKD. The CDR3 covers 15 residues. Trimming shortened V by 8 bases and J by 0 bases, and 14 bases separated the two germline ends. The CDR3 here is CAISTDISSNQPQHF. CDR3 DNA: TGTGCCATCTCCACCGACATTTCTAGCAATCAGCCCCAGCATTTT.

This clonotype was seen repeatedly, ten times or more. The V and J genes are TRBV3-1 and TRBJ2-7; 12 nucleotides agree with TRBD2. Germline CDR1 LGHDT, CDR2 YNNKEL (reference sequence). Trimming removed 4 bases from V and 6 bases from J; junction bases left unmatched: 4. The CDR3 extends over 14 amino acids. The CDR3 DNA reads TGTGCCAGCAGCCTTCTAGCGGGGGGGCTCGAGCAGTACTTC. Translated: CASSLLAGGLEQYF.

This clonotype was detected ten times or more. The gene calls are TRBV18 and TRBJ1-6; D gene unclear. The germline CDR1 and CDR2 sequences are KGHSH and LQKENI. V gave up 4 bases and J gave up 8 bases, with 15 bases separating them. The CDR3 has 15 amino acids. This CDR3 reads CASSLRTGIDSPLHF. The CDR3 DNA reads TGTGCCAGCTCACTAAGGACGGGTATTGATTCACCCCTCCACTTT.

The J gene is TRBJ2-5, the V gene TRBV5-1, with D possibly matching TRBD1 (5 bases). The CDR3 is 14 residues long. The V and J ends lost 4 bases and 1 base respectively, with 11 bases between them. The V gene's germline CDR1 is SGHRS and CDR2 YFSETQ. CDR3 residues: CASSIGQIQETQYF. The CDR3 DNA reads TGCGCCAGCAGCATCGGACAAATCCAAGAGACCCAGTACTTC.

This clonotype was detected many times. The chain employs TRBV27 and TRBJ1-1, with D possibly TRBD1 on 5 matching bases. Germline lookup yields CDR1 MNHEY and CDR2 SMNVEV (reference sequence). The length of the CDR3 is 16 residues. The V end lost 1 base, the J end lost 0 bases, and 12 bases lay between the germline ends. For the CDR3, the DNA is TGTGCCAGCAGTTTATGGGGGGGTGGGGTGAACACTGAAGCTTTCTTT. Amino acid sequence: CASSLWGGGVNTEAFF.

This clonotype was counted at least ten times. The rearrangement joins TRBV11-2 to TRBJ2-3; weak D call: TRBD1 (6 bases). Trimming removed 3 bases from V and 0 bases from J, with 19 bases in between. The CDR3 length is 18 residues. Germline lookup yields CDR1 SGHAT and CDR2 FQNNGV. CDR3 residues: CASSFGITGSPSTDTQYF. As DNA, the CDR3 is TGTGCCAGCAGCTTTGGGATTACAGGGAGCCCTAGCACAGATACGCAGTATTTT.

This clonotype appeared many times. This sequence joins TRBV28 and TRBJ1-1; D is possibly TRBD1 (6 bases). Germline V gene lookup returns CDR1 MDHEN and CDR2 SYDVKM. V was shortened by 7 bases and J by 10 bases, with 13 bases between the two germline ends. The CDR3 consists of 11 residues. CDR3: CASTPGGSAFF. The CDR3 coding sequence is TGTGCCAGCACCCCGGGGGGCTCAGCTTTCTTT.